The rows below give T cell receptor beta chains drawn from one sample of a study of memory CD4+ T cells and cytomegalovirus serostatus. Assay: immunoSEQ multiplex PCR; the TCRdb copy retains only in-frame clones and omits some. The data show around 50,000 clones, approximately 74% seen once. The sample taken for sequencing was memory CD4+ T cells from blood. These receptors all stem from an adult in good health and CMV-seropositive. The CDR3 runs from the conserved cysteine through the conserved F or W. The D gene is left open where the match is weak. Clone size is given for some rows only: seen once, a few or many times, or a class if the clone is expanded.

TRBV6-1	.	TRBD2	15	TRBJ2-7	CASSEIAGGNYEQYF	TGTGCCAGCAGTGAGATTGCGGGGGGGAACTACGAGCAGTACTTC
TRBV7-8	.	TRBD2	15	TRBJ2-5	CASSLIAGGVETQYF	TGTGCCAGCAGCTTAATAGCGGGGGGCGTAGAGACCCAGTACTTC
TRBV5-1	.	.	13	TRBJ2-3	CASNRPGTDTQYF	TGCGCCAGCAACCGCCCGGGCACAGATACGCAGTATTTT
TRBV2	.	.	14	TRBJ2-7	CASSEKATVHEQYF	TGTGCCAGCAGTGAAAAGGCGACGGTCCACGAGCAGTACTTC
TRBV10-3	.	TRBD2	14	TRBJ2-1	CAIRSGGALYEQFF	TGTGCCATCAGGAGCGGGGGGGCGTTGTATGAGCAGTTCTTC
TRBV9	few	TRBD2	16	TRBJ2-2	CASSVGSGGITGELFF	TGTGCCAGCAGCGTAGGCAGCGGGGGGATAACCGGGGAGCTGTTTTTT
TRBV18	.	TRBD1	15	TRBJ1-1	CASSETGQGFTEAFF	TGTGCCAGCTCGGAGACAGGACAGGGGTTCACTGAAGCTTTCTTT
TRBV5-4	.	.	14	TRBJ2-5	CASSFERMGGTQYF	TGTGCCAGCAGCTTTGAAAGAATGGGGGGGACCCAGTACTTC
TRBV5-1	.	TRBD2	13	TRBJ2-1	CASSPGGDNEQFF	TGCGCCAGCAGCCCCGGGGGGGACAATGAGCAGTTCTTC
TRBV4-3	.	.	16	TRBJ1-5	CASSPSVTLSNQPQHF	TGCGCCAGCAGCCCCAGCGTCACCCTTAGCAATCAGCCCCAGCATTTT
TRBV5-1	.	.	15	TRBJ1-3	CASSPSGTQGNTIYF	TGCGCCAGCAGCCCGTCCGGGACACAAGGAAACACCATATATTTT
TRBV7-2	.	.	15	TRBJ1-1	CASSLDLRSNTEAFF	TGTGCCAGCAGCTTAGATCTAAGGAGTAACACTGAAGCTTTCTTT
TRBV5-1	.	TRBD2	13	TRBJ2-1	CASSLRGGTSSFF	TGCGCCAGCAGCTTGAGGGGAGGGACTAGCTCGTTCTTC
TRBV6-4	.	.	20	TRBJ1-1	CASSDWCWAVLLWGNTEAFF	TGTGCCAGCAGTGACTGGTGTTGGGCGGTACTACTATGGGGGAACACTGAAGCTTTCTTT
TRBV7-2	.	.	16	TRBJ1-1	CASSPDPGHGNGEAFF	TGTGCCAGCAGCCCCGACCCGGGACACGGGAATGGTGAAGCTTTCTTT
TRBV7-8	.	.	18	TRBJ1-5	CASSTSIGGAGDNQPQHF	TGTGCCAGCAGCACATCCATCGGGGGGGCAGGGGACAATCAGCCCCAGCATTTT
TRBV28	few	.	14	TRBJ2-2	CASKQGGGTGELFF	TGTGCCAGCAAACAGGGAGGAGGGACCGGGGAGCTGTTTTTT
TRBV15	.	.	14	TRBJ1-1	CATSRDLVNTEAFF	TGTGCCACCAGCAGAGATTTGGTGAACACTGAAGCTTTCTTT
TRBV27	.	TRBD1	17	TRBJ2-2	CASSKTGTGFNTGELFF	TGTGCCAGCAGTAAAACCGGGACAGGATTCAACACCGGGGAGCTGTTTTTT
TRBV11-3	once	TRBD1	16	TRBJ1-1	CASSLEGTGGGPEAFF	TGTGCCAGCAGCTTAGAGGGTACAGGGGGGGGACCTGAAGCTTTCTTT
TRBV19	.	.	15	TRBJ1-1	CASSRRARENTEAFF	TGTGCCAGTAGTAGGAGGGCAAGAGAGAACACTGAAGCTTTCTTT
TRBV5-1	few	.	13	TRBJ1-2	CASRLQGGDGYTF	TGCGCCAGCAGGCTACAGGGAGGGGATGGCTACACCTTC
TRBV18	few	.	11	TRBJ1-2	CASSPGYGYTF	TGTGCCAGCTCACCGGGCTATGGCTACACCTTC
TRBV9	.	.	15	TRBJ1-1	CASSVGDGRNTEAFF	TGTGCCAGCAGCGTAGGAGACGGACGGAACACTGAAGCTTTCTTT
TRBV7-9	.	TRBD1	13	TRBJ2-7	CASSSDRVYEQYF	TGTGCCAGCAGCTCCGACAGGGTCTACGAGCAGTACTTC
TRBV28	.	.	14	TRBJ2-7	CAGPPGRPSYEQYF	TGTGCCGGCCCCCCGGGGAGACCTTCCTACGAGCAGTACTTC
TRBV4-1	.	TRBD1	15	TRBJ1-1	CASSRPWTGGTEAFF	TGCGCCAGCAGCCGTCCATGGACAGGGGGCACTGAAGCTTTCTTT